A selection of T cell receptor beta chains follows, all from one sample in a study of blood T cell repertoires in COVID-19. Using immunoSEQ multiplex PCR, the repertoire was profiled, and TCRdb retains in-frame clones only, with some absent. The data contain 130,000 to 150,000 clones, about nine tenths of them singletons. Sequenced: peripheral blood. The receptors come from a woman aged 50 to 65 with acute or convalescent COVID-19. CDR3s leave out the opening cysteine and the closing phenylalanine or tryptophan. Each record gives: V gene, J gene, CDR3 protein.

TRBV5-1	TRBJ1-2	ASSLAGSGTGDTYYGYT
TRBV27	TRBJ2-7	ASSFTPGQGYEQY
TRBV7-8	TRBJ2-6	ASSPDGGRLSGANVLT
TRBV6-5	TRBJ2-1	ASSYSGGANEQF
TRBV7-9	TRBJ2-7	ASSDRDTYSYEQY
TRBV5-4	TRBJ2-1	ASSNPSGGDNEQF
TRBV29-1	TRBJ2-3	SVVAGGPDTQY
TRBV27	TRBJ2-7	ASSYFASGTYEQY
TRBV6-4	TRBJ2-3	ASSDSTSGGTQY
TRBV7-6	TRBJ1-1	ASSPGTSQKTEAF
TRBV2	TRBJ1-5	ASSVDTNQPQH
TRBV12-3/TRBV12-4	TRBJ2-7	ASSGTSYEQY
TRBV10-3	TRBJ2-1	AIIDGNSYNEQF
TRBV19	TRBJ1-5	ASSSRTLAHSNQPQH
TRBV28	TRBJ2-7	ASSFPFAGVYEQY
TRBV6-5	TRBJ1-2	ASSTGGPGYGYT
TRBV11-2	TRBJ2-1	ASSLNRGGGYNEQF
TRBV6-1	TRBJ1-4	ASSVWGDRGQEKLF
TRBV7-2	TRBJ1-4	ASSSTGPPLEKLF
TRBV27	TRBJ2-1	ASTPRWTSDYNEQF
TRBV9	TRBJ2-7	ASSVDVAAGVTYEQY
TRBV18	TRBJ2-7	ASSPSGEVEQY
TRBV10-3	TRBJ2-3	AISPGLAPDTQY
TRBV24-1	TRBJ2-1	ATSLGIEQF
TRBV19	TRBJ1-2	ASSIDREYGYT
TRBV30	TRBJ2-7	ALAGQGLGEQY
TRBV29-1	TRBJ1-1	SMTANTEAF
TRBV3-1/TRBV3-2	TRBJ2-7	ASGTSTYEQY
TRBV9	TRBJ1-3	ASSVKPAGFSGNTIY
TRBV7-6	TRBJ1-3	ASSLYQGDGRNTIY
TRBV11-2	TRBJ2-5	ASTKGLAGGETQY
TRBV5-1	TRBJ2-2	ASSFPPENTGELF
TRBV3-1/TRBV3-2	TRBJ2-3	ASSPGLAGTNTDTQY